The 28 T cell receptor beta chains below were found in one sample sequenced in a study of control samples from healthy donors and cancer patients. Sequencing was performed with immunoSEQ multiplex PCR; in TCRdb, only in-frame clones are kept and a portion is missing. The table has about 41,000 clones, about 94% seen once; the top ten hold more than 20%. The sample comprised blood. The origin of the receptors is a man aged 60-69 years in good health.

This chain links TRBV6-5 with TRBJ2-7, with 9 bases identical to TRBD1. This CDR3 spans 15 amino acids. The germline V gene encodes CDR1 MNHEY and CDR2 SVGAGI. With V trimmed by 6 bases and J by 6 bases, 12 bases remained unmatched. CDR3 nucleotide sequence: TGTGCCAGCAGACAAACCCGGGACAGGGTGCCCGAGCAGTACTTC. This sequence encodes CASRQTRDRVPEQYF.

The chain joins TRBV6-5 to TRBJ1-4; D might be TRBD1 (6 bases). Germline V CDR1 and CDR2: MNHEY, SVGAGI. The CDR3 consists of 14 residues. Trimming shortened V by 6 bases and J by 5 bases, and 13 bases separated the two germline ends. In DNA, the CDR3 is TGTGCCAGCAGCCCCCTAGGACAGAATGAAAAACTGTTTTTT. It translates to CASSPLGQNEKLFF.

This CDR3 is CATSTFRTGGNTGELFF. CDR3 DNA sequence: TGTGCCACCAGCACCTTCAGAACGGGGGGGAACACCGGGGAGCTGTTTTTT. V usage is TRBV15 and J usage is TRBJ2-2, with TRBD2 matching over 7 bases. Germline loops: CDR1 LNHNV, CDR2 YYDKDF (reference sequence). The V gene end was trimmed by 4 bases and the J gene end by 1 base; junction bases not matched to a gene: 9. CDR3 size: 17 residues.

The chain recombines TRBV24-1 with TRBJ2-1; D not resolved. This CDR3 spans 16 amino acids. The germline V gene has CDR1 KGHDR and CDR2 SFDVKD. The germline V and J ends were trimmed by 1 base and 0 bases, with 9 bases remaining between them. CDR3 in DNA: TGTGCCACCAGTGATTTAAGGGTGAGCTCCTACAATGAGCAGTTCTTC. Amino acids: CATSDLRVSSYNEQFF.

This sequence joins TRBV28 and TRBJ2-4; D perhaps matches TRBD1 (6 bases). V was shortened by 3 bases and J by 0 bases, with 15 bases between the two germline ends. The V gene's germline CDR1 is MDHEN and CDR2 SYDVKM. This CDR3 has 17 residues. The CDR3 nucleotides are TGTGCCAGCAGTTTCCCCCGGACAGATATAGCCAAAAACATTCAGTACTTC. Protein sequence: CASSFPRTDIAKNIQYF.

The chain uses TRBV27 and TRBJ1-2, with TRBD1 matching 8 bases. This CDR3 has 17 residues. V trimming: 4 bases; J trimming: 4 bases; junction bases outside the gene matches: 14. CDR1 is MNHEY and CDR2 is SMNVEV in the germline V gene (reference sequence). CDR3: CASSSTYTGGSSYGYTF. The CDR3 DNA reads as TGTGCCAGCAGTTCCACTTATACAGGGGGAAGCTCCTATGGCTACACCTTC.

This chain links TRBV4-1 with TRBJ2-7, with D perhaps being TRBD1 or TRBD2 (5 bases each). The CDR3 spans 13 residues. With 3 bases removed from V and 2 bases from J, the gap between germline ends came to 8 bases. Per the germline V gene, CDR1 is MGHRA and CDR2 is YSYEKL. CDR3 loop: CASSQGETYEQYF. Written as DNA, the CDR3 is TGCGCCAGCAGCCAGGGGGAGACCTACGAGCAGTACTTC.

The J gene is TRBJ2-1, the V gene TRBV11-1, with 7 bases lining up with TRBD2. The CDR3 contains 14 residues. Per germline, CDR1 SGHAT and CDR2 FQDESV (reference sequence). The V segment lost 5 bases and the J segment 7 bases; nucleotides outside the gene matches: 8. The CDR3 DNA is TGTGCCAGCAGCCCCCGACTAGCAACGAATGAGCAGTTCTTC. Protein: CASSPRLATNEQFF.

About this clone itself: At one boundary the junction diverges from the germline segment, which might be a read error. V gene TRBV18 combines with J gene TRBJ1-5, with 8 bases matching TRBD1. The CDR3 length is 15 residues. Germline-derived CDR1 and CDR2 are KGHSH and LQKENI. CDR3 DNA: TGTGCCAGCTCACCGAGCAGGGGGCTGGATCAGCCCCAGCGTTTT. The encoded protein is CASSPSRGLDQPQRF.

V gene TRBV2 combines with J gene TRBJ2-2; D may be TRBD2 (5 bases). CDR3 length: 15 amino acids. V shed 6 bases and J shed 1 base, with 12 bases lying between them. The germline V gene has CDR1 SNHLY and CDR2 FYNNEI. The DNA for the CDR3 is TGTGCCAGCAGAGCAGTTACTAGGAACACCGGGGAGCTGTTTTTT. Residues: CASRAVTRNTGELFF.

The chain has TRBV19 and TRBJ2-4; D gene ambiguous. The CDR3 loop spans 14 amino acids. V was pared by 2 bases and J by 0 bases, with 5 bases between. From germline, CDR1 is LNHDA and CDR2 SQIVND (reference sequence). This CDR3 reads CASSISLAKNIQYF. DNA of the CDR3: TGTGCCAGTAGTATATCCTTAGCCAAAAACATTCAGTACTTC.

The rearrangement joins TRBV5-1 to TRBJ2-7; D is ambiguous. Germline lookup yields CDR1 SGHRS and CDR2 YFSETQ. V gave up 4 bases and J gave up 1 base, with 6 bases separating them. The length of the CDR3 is 12 residues. CDR3 in DNA: TGCGCCAGCAGCCTCCCGTCCTACGAGCAGTACTTC. This gives the protein CASSLPSYEQYF. The full variable domain, in which reference TRBV5-1 and TRBJ2-7 provide the parts outside the CDR3, is KAGVTQTPRYLIKTRGQQVTLSCSPISGHRSVSWYQQTPGQGLQFLFEYFSETQRNKGNFPGRFSGRQFSNSRSEMNVSTLELGDSALYLCASSLPSYEQYFGPGTRLTVT.

V usage is TRBV19 and J usage is TRBJ1-2; the D is unclear. Trimming took 7 bases from V and 5 from J, leaving 20 bases between them. From germline, CDR1 is LNHDA and CDR2 SQIVND (reference sequence). This CDR3 has 15 amino acids. The CDR3: CASMGNRQNSYGYTF. CDR3 DNA sequence: TGTGCCAGTATGGGGAACCGCCAGAATTCTTATGGCTACACCTTC.

This clone was observed a single time. The chain joins TRBV14 to TRBJ2-1, with 12 bases aligning to TRBD2. The CDR3 has 14 amino acids. V lost 4 bases and J lost 9; bases outside the gene matches: 4. The germline V gene encodes CDR1 SGHDN and CDR2 FVKESK. Here the CDR3 reads CASSRLAGEAEQFF. The DNA for the CDR3 is TGTGCCAGCAGCCGACTAGCGGGAGAGGCTGAGCAGTTCTTC.

This CDR3 reads CASSRRTGLAGGSEQFF. CDR3 coding DNA: TGTGCCAGCAGCCGAAGGACGGGACTAGCGGGAGGGAGTGAGCAGTTCTTC. The V call is TRBV3-1 (or the pseudogene TRBV3-2), the J call TRBJ2-1, with TRBD2 matching 16 bases. The CDR3 runs to 17 residues. The V gene end was trimmed by 4 bases and the J gene end by 9 bases; junction bases not matched to a gene: 9. Germline CDR1 reads LGHDT; CDR2 reads YNNKEL (reference sequence).

V gene TRBV27 combines with J gene TRBJ2-7; D possibly corresponds to TRBD2 (5 bases). CDR1 is MNHEY, CDR2 SMNVEV, per germline (reference sequence). The CDR3 has 15 residues. Trimming took off 7 bases at V and 2 bases at J, with 18 bases between the two ends. The CDR3 DNA follows: TGTGCCAGCACCGAGACTAACCTACTCCCCTACGAGCAGTACTTC. As protein: CASTETNLLPYEQYF.

The rearrangement links TRBV27 to TRBJ1-5; a weak D match, TRBD1 (5 bases). The length of the CDR3 is 13 residues. Germline loops: CDR1 MNHEY, CDR2 SMNVEV (reference sequence). The V and J ends lost 3 bases and 5 bases respectively, with 8 bases between them. CDR3 sequence (DNA): TGTGCCAGCAGTTTGGGGGTTGATCAGCCCCAGCATTTT. It translates to CASSLGVDQPQHF.

The chain joins TRBV15 to TRBJ2-1; D might be TRBD2 (7 bases). Germline CDR1 LNHNV, CDR2 YYDKDF (reference sequence). The germline V and J ends were trimmed by 0 bases and 5 bases, with 26 bases remaining between them. This CDR3 region has 20 residues. In nucleotides, the CDR3 is TGTGCCACCAGCAGAGACTGGGGGGCGCGCCGCGGGAGTGGGGACAATGAGCAGTTCTTC. Translation: CATSRDWGARRGSGDNEQFF. Filled out from reference TRBV15 and TRBJ2-1, the complete variable domain reads DAMVIQNPRYQVTQFGKPVTLSCSQTLNHNVMYWYQQKSSQAPKLLFHYYDKDFNNEADTPDNFQSRRPNTSFCFLDIRSPGLGDTAMYLCATSRDWGARRGSGDNEQFFGPGTRLTVL.

The rearrangement uses TRBV21-1 and TRBJ1-4. TRBV21-1 is classified as a pseudogene. CDR3 length: 15 residues. The CDR3 sequence: CASSKEEGLNEKLFF. DNA for the CDR3: TGTGCCAGCAGCAAAGAGGAGGGTTTAAATGAAAAACTGTTTTTT.

The genes are TRBV7-9 and TRBJ2-7; D unclear. The CDR3 has 16 amino acids. V lost 6 bases and J 3 bases, leaving 21 bases between the germline ends. CDR1 and CDR2 from the germline V gene are SEHNR and FQNEAQ (reference sequence). The CDR3 nucleotides read TGTGCCAGCAGTGATCCCTCCGGCCTAGTGCACTACGAGCAGTACTTC. Translating it yields CASSDPSGLVHYEQYF.

V is TRBV10-3 and J is TRBJ1-1; no reliable D call. This CDR3 comprises 12 residues. V was cut by 3 bases and J by 3 bases, with 5 bases left in between. The germline gives CDR1 ENHRY, CDR2 SYGVKD. CDR3 nucleotide sequence: TGTGCCATCAGTGATATGGACACTGAAGCTTTCTTT. It yields the protein CAISDMDTEAFF.

The chain uses TRBV28 and TRBJ2-1; perhaps TRBD1 as D (7 bases). V was clipped by 7 bases and J by 4 bases, with 14 bases between them. The CDR3 contains 14 residues. CDR1 MDHEN and CDR2 SYDVKM come from the germline V gene. The CDR3 region has the DNA TGTGCCAGCAAACGGGCAGGGGGGTACAATGAGCAGTTCTTC. Amino acid sequence: CASKRAGGYNEQFF.

The chain uses TRBV25-1 and TRBJ2-3; possible D gene TRBD2, 6 bases. The ends were cut back, 4 bases at V and 14 bases at J, with 13 bases in the middle. Germline V gene sequence: CDR1 MGHDK, CDR2 SYGVNS. The CDR3 is 11 amino acids. CDR3 amino acids: CASSARRAWYF. CDR3 bases: TGTGCCAGCAGTGCCCGGAGGGCCTGGTATTTT.

The chain links TRBV7-3 to TRBJ1-2, with a possible D match to TRBD1 (6 bases). CDR1 and CDR2 (germline): SGHTA, FQGTGA. This CDR3 is built from 15 residues. Trimming left V 2 bases short and J 6 bases short, with 16 bases between. CDR3 DNA: TGTGCCAGCAGCTTAGAACCCAGGGAGGGGGATGGCTACACCTTC. It specifies CASSLEPREGDGYTF.

V usage is TRBV29-1 and J usage is TRBJ2-2; no firm D call. Germline CDR1 reads SQVTM; CDR2 reads ANQGSEA. V lost 8 bases and J 3 bases, leaving 7 bases between the germline ends. CDR3 length: 11 amino acids. CDR3 in amino acids: CSFQYTGELFF. CDR3 bases: TGCAGCTTCCAGTACACCGGGGAGCTGTTTTTT.

The chain combines TRBV29-1 with TRBJ1-2; tentative D call: TRBD1 (5 bases). Trimming cost V 4 bases and J 2 bases, with 11 bases left between them. There are 13 residues in the CDR3. Per germline, CDR1 SQVTM and CDR2 ANQGSEA. The CDR3 sequence is CSVGGSGNYGYTF. The CDR3 DNA sequence: TGCAGCGTTGGGGGGTCCGGAAACTATGGCTACACCTTC.

The chain carries TRBV7-8 and TRBJ2-1; tentatively, D is TRBD1 or TRBD2 (5 bases each). The V end was cut by 3 bases, the J end by 8 bases, with 14 bases between. CDR3 length: 14 residues. Per the germline V gene, CDR1 is SGHVS and CDR2 is FQNEAQ. The CDR3 nucleotides are TGTGCCAGCAGCTTTAGGCCCCAGGGAGATGAGCAGTTCTTC. Amino acid sequence: CASSFRPQGDEQFF.

The chain uses TRBV12-3 or TRBV12-4 and TRBJ2-1; 7 bases fit TRBD1. CDR3 length: 13 residues. Trimming took 8 bases from V and 8 from J; bases not matched to a gene: 9. This chain's CDR3 is CASLNPGQDEQFF. The CDR3 DNA reads TGTGCCAGCCTAAACCCCGGACAGGATGAGCAGTTCTTC.